The T cell receptor beta chain described here comes from a study of blood T cell repertoires in COVID-19. The wider study: Whether acute or convalescent, the COVID-19 samples came from the United States, Italy and Spain. The analysed material was cDNA or gDNA that came from T cells, B-cell-depleted T cells, or PBMCs.

Source study methods: Estimated nucleated cell counts came from reference gene primer amplification. The protocol was immunoSEQ multiplex PCR, while the TCRdb copy is restricted to in-frame clones and leaves out a portion. D and trimming come from the DNA, and the V and J calls and clone size come from that table. This table has 35,000 to 40,000 clones, 65% to 85% appearing once. The CDR3 runs 14 residues. Trimming removed 4 bases from V and 1 base from J; junction bases left unmatched: 4. The germline CDR1 and CDR2 sequences are SGHRS and YFSETQ. This receptor was obtained from a man older than 75 with active or convalescent COVID-19. Sequencing input: peripheral blood. The rearrangement uses TRBV5-1 and TRBJ1-1, with 7 positions matching TRBD1. DNA of the CDR3: TGCGCCAGCAGCATCGACAGGGAGAACACTGAAGCTTTCTTT. The encoded protein is CASSIDRENTEAFF.